The 20 T cell receptor beta chains given below trace back to one sample, sequenced in a study of PD-L1 blockade in urothelial cancer. Only in-frame clones appear in the TCRdb table, and some are missing; sequencing was by immunoSEQ multiplex PCR. The sample includes about 50,000 clones, around 85% of them seen just once. This sample's time point: peripheral blood 6 weeks after treatment start. The sample in question was PBMCs, obtained around atezolizumab (anti-PD-L1) treatment. These TCRs come from a man aged 45-60 years with urothelial cancer.

A few counts support this clone. The chain combines TRBV7-6 with TRBJ2-5; D perhaps matches TRBD2 (6 bases). This CDR3 has 16 amino acids. The germline V gene encodes CDR1 SGHVS and CDR2 FNYEAQ. Trimming left V 5 bases short and J 5 bases short, with 21 bases between. The CDR3 DNA is TGTGCCAGCAGCCCCTGGCTCAATCTAGGAGGGGAGACCCAGTACTTC. Residues: CASSPWLNLGGETQYF.

The V call is TRBV10-1, the J call TRBJ2-7; TRBD2 matches 13 bases. CDR1 WNHNN and CDR2 SYGVQD come from the germline V gene (reference sequence). V trimming: 2 bases; J trimming: 4 bases; junction bases outside the gene matches: 8. The CDR3 is 17 amino acids. The CDR3 loop is CASSEAPGTSGMYEQYF. DNA for the CDR3: TGCGCCAGCAGTGAGGCCCCCGGGACTAGCGGGATGTACGAGCAGTACTTC.

The V gene is TRBV28, the J gene TRBJ2-2; 9 nucleotides line up with TRBD1. Germline V gene data show CDR1 as MDHEN and CDR2 as SYDVKM. CDR3 length: 15 residues. With 5 bases clipped from V and 6 bases from J, the junction kept 7 bases outside the gene matches. The CDR3 nucleotides are TGTGCCAGCAGTGGGACAGGGTTTCGATCCGGGGAGCTGTTTTTT. Translating it yields CASSGTGFRSGELFF.

This clone has only one observation. The chain recombines TRBV19 with TRBJ2-4; TRBD1 aligns across 8 bases. J lost 8 bases, V lost 0 bases, and 3 bases had no gene match. CDR1 LNHDA and CDR2 SQIVND come from the germline V gene (reference sequence). The CDR3 has 14 residues. The CDR3 here is CASSIDGQGDIQYF. The CDR3 bases are TGTGCCAGTAGTATAGACGGACAGGGCGACATTCAGTACTTC.

This clone was detected only once. The chain links TRBV7-6 to TRBJ2-7, with no clear D. Trimming cost V 0 bases and J 2 bases, with 11 bases left between them. The CDR3 extends over 15 amino acids. The germline V gene has CDR1 SGHVS and CDR2 FNYEAQ. Here the CDR3 reads CASSLAGTAAYEQYF. The CDR3 nucleotides are TGTGCCAGCAGCTTAGCTGGAACAGCAGCCTACGAGCAGTACTTC. The entire variable domain, with the rest obtained from reference TRBV7-6 and TRBJ2-7, is as follows: GAGVSQSPRYKVTKRGQDVALRCDPISGHVSLYWYRQALGQGPEFLTYFNYEAQQDKSGLPNDRFSAERPEGSISTLTIQRTEQRDSAMYRCASSLAGTAAYEQYFGPGTRLTVT.

This chain joins TRBV2 and TRBJ2-1, with 10 bases fitting TRBD2. The V gene end was trimmed by 2 bases and the J gene end by 8 bases; junction bases not matched to a gene: 6. The CDR3 contains 15 residues. Germline V lookup: CDR1 SNHLY, CDR2 FYNNEI. In DNA form, the CDR3 reads TGTGCCAGCAGTGAAATCGGGACTAGCGTCTATGAGCAGTTCTTC. Translated, it gives CASSEIGTSVYEQFF.

The gene calls are TRBV9 and TRBJ1-1; D perhaps matches TRBD1 (6 bases). There are 17 residues in the CDR3. The V and J ends lost 3 bases and 1 base respectively, with 19 bases between them. Germline V gene lookup returns CDR1 SGDLS and CDR2 YYNGEE. In DNA, the CDR3 is TGTGCCAGCAGCGGAGGGCCAGGGGCTAGGTCGAACACTGAAGCTTTCTTT. Its translation is CASSGGPGARSNTEAFF. The variable domain in full, with the rest retrieved from reference TRBV9 and TRBJ1-1, is DSGVTQTPKHLITATGQRVTLRCSPRSGDLSVYWYQQSLDQGLQFLIQYYNGEERAKGNILERFSAQQFPDLHSELNLSSLELGDSALYFCASSGGPGARSNTEAFFGQGTRLTVV.

In this sample, this clone turned up a few times. This chain connects TRBV30 to TRBJ1-2; 8 nucleotides agree with TRBD1. This CDR3 spans 12 amino acids. The junction had 3 bases not matched to a gene; V was cut back by 8 bases and J by 1 base. CDR1 and CDR2 (germline): GTSNPN, SVGIG (reference sequence). The CDR3 reads CAEQGDNYGYTF. The CDR3 nucleotides read TGTGCCGAACAGGGGGATAACTATGGCTACACCTTC.

This clone was seen once. This CDR3 reads CASSQEMFGEQFF. The CDR3 DNA is TGTGCCAGCAGCCAAGAAATGTTCGGTGAGCAGTTCTTC. J is TRBJ2-1 and V is TRBV4-2; D remains unclear. Germline V gives CDR1 LGHNA, CDR2 YNFKEQ. The CDR3 is made up of 13 amino acids. The V end was cut by 0 bases, the J end by 9 bases, with 9 bases between.

The chain uses TRBV14 and TRBJ1-2; D is possibly TRBD1 (5 bases). The V and J ends lost 1 base and 4 bases respectively, with 16 bases between them. Germline V lookup: CDR1 SGHDN, CDR2 FVKESK. This CDR3 comprises 16 residues. Here the CDR3 reads CASSQVGGSGTYGYTF. Here the CDR3 DNA reads TGTGCCAGCAGCCAAGTGGGGGGTTCCGGTACCTATGGCTACACCTTC.

The chain recombines TRBV5-1 with TRBJ2-7, with D possibly matching TRBD2 (5 bases). The V gene's germline CDR1 is SGHRS and CDR2 YFSETQ. The CDR3 totals 13 residues. V was pared by 4 bases and J by 2 bases, with 10 bases between. Written as DNA, the CDR3 is TGCGCCAGCAGCCTAAGCGGTACCTACGAGCAGTACTTC. This translates into CASSLSGTYEQYF.

This clone was seen only a few times. The V call is TRBV7-3, the J call TRBJ2-7; TRBD2 might be the D (7 bases). This CDR3 spans 15 amino acids. The V gene lost 2 bases and the J gene lost 2 bases, with 13 bases spanning the gap. Germline lookup yields CDR1 SGHTA and CDR2 FQGTGA. The CDR3 DNA is TGTGCCAGCAGCTTAGAACGAGGGGGGGCCTACGAGCAGTACTTC. Translation gives CASSLERGGAYEQYF. Supplemented by reference TRBV7-3 and TRBJ2-7, the full variable domain reads GAGVSQTPSNKVTEKGKYVELRCDPISGHTALYWYRQSLGQGPEFLIYFQGTGAADDSGLPNDRFFAVRPEGSVSTLKIQRTERGDSAVYLCASSLERGGAYEQYFGPGTRLTVT.

The chain has TRBV9 and TRBJ2-1; D uncertain. Germline V CDR1 and CDR2: SGDLS, YYNGEE. The CDR3 contains 15 residues. The ends were cut back, 0 bases at V and 0 bases at J, with 7 bases in the middle. The CDR3 loop is CASSVGSGSYNEQFF. CDR3 DNA sequence: TGTGCCAGCAGCGTAGGATCGGGCTCCTACAATGAGCAGTTCTTC. The full variable domain, completed using reference TRBV9 and TRBJ2-1, is DSGVTQTPKHLITATGQRVTLRCSPRSGDLSVYWYQQSLDQGLQFLIQYYNGEERAKGNILERFSAQQFPDLHSELNLSSLELGDSALYFCASSVGSGSYNEQFFGPGTRLTVL.

The chain couples TRBV27 to TRBJ2-7; 9 positions match TRBD2. The CDR3 is 14 residues long. Germline V CDR1 and CDR2: MNHEY, SMNVEV (reference sequence). Losses at the gene ends were 6 bases for V and 1 base for J; bases not matched to a gene: 4. The CDR3 DNA is TGTGCCAGCAGCCTAGCGGGACTTTCCTACGAGCAGTACTTC. Encoded protein: CASSLAGLSYEQYF.

This clone was seen more than once but under ten times. CDR3 loop: CASSPRTSGRADTQYF. In nucleotides, the CDR3 is TGCGCCAGCAGCCCACGGACTAGCGGGAGGGCAGATACGCAGTATTTT. V is TRBV5-1 and J is TRBJ2-3; 15 bases map to TRBD2. With 4 bases clipped from V and 4 bases from J, the junction kept 4 bases outside the gene matches. This CDR3 has 16 residues. Germline V gene sequence: CDR1 SGHRS, CDR2 YFSETQ.

The rearrangement joins TRBV29-1 to TRBJ2-2, with D tentatively TRBD1 (6 bases). The V gene's germline CDR1 is SQVTM and CDR2 ANQGSEA. Between the trimmed V and J ends, which lost 2 bases and 5 bases, there was a span of 15 bases. CDR3 length: 15 amino acids. The CDR3 loop reads CSVESLQGSTGELFF. The CDR3 DNA reads as TGCAGCGTTGAATCTTTACAGGGAAGTACCGGGGAGCTGTTTTTT.

The chain uses TRBV5-4 and TRBJ2-7; weak D call: TRBD1 (6 bases). The length of the CDR3 is 14 residues. V lost 3 bases to trimming and J lost 5 bases, with 15 bases between them. Looked up from germline, CDR1 is SGHNT and CDR2 is YYREEE (reference sequence). The CDR3 loop is CASSSPPPGDEQYF. The CDR3 DNA sequence: TGTGCCAGCAGCTCCCCGCCCCCAGGGGACGAGCAGTACTTC. The entire variable domain, with the rest obtained from reference TRBV5-4 and TRBJ2-7, is as follows: ETGVTQSPTHLIKTRGQQVTLRCSSQSGHNTVSWYQQALGQGPQFIFQYYREEENGRGNFPPRFSGLQFPNYSSELNVNALELDDSALYLCASSSPPPGDEQYFGPGTRLTVT.

The chain uses TRBV19 and TRBJ2-7; no clear D. Germline assignment: CDR1 LNHDA and CDR2 SQIVND (reference sequence). There are 13 residues in the CDR3. Between the trimmed V and J ends, which lost 3 bases and 3 bases, there was a span of 9 bases. The CDR3 DNA reads TGTGCCAGTAGTATTGGCGGAATCTACGAGCAGTACTTC. Translation gives CASSIGGIYEQYF.

The CDR3 coding sequence is TGTGCCAGCAGCCCATTAGCGGGAGGCGAGCAGTACTTC. Translation: CASSPLAGGEQYF. The rearrangement uses TRBV14 and TRBJ2-7; 10 nucleotides align to TRBD2. Germline CDR1 SGHDN, CDR2 FVKESK. This CDR3 is 13 amino acids long. The junction had 3 bases not matched to a gene; V was cut back by 4 bases and J by 6 bases.

This rearrangement joins TRBV18 to TRBJ1-2; D is unresolved. The CDR3 runs to 16 residues. V was cut by 8 bases and J by 5 bases, with 24 bases left in between. CDR1 and CDR2 (germline): KGHSH, LQKENI. The CDR3 loop is CASIIALHIREYGYTF. In DNA, the CDR3 is TGTGCCAGCATCATAGCCCTTCACATCCGAGAGTATGGCTACACCTTC. The complete variable domain, with remaining parts taken from reference TRBV18 and TRBJ1-2, reads NAGVMQNPRHLVRRRGQEARLRCSPMKGHSHVYWYRQLPEEGLKFMVYLQKENIIDESGMPKERFSAEFPKEGPSILRIQQVVRGDSAAYFCASIIALHIREYGYTFGSGTRLTVV.